This TCR beta chain was sequenced for a study of T cell responses to AZD1222 COVID-19 vaccine. Whole-study results and caveats: Most donors were white British and more were female, and clonal diversity was possibly underestimated.

The CDR3 contains 11 residues. CDR1 and CDR2 (germline): MGHDK, SYGVNS. V was clipped by 4 bases and J by 4 bases, with 4 bases between them. Worth noting for this clone: What it recognizes is unknown.

The assay was immunoSEQ multiplex PCR, and TCRdb's table has in-frame clones only and misses some. Among about 140,000 clones, about 90% were seen once, and the ten largest hold around 6.9%. V usage is TRBV25-1 and J usage is TRBJ2-5, with D unresolved. The source material was peripheral blood, sampled 28 days after the second dose of the MenACWY control vaccine. The TCR comes from an adult who received the MenACWY meningococcal vaccine as a control. The CDR3 loop reads CASSVTETQYF. The CDR3 DNA follows: TGTGCCAGCAGTGTTACAGAGACCCAGTACTTC. Full variable domain (outside the CDR3, taken from reference TRBV25-1 and TRBJ2-5): EADIYQTPRYLVIGTGKKITLECSQTMGHDKMYWYQQDPGMELHLIHYSYGVNSTEKGDLSSESTVSRIRTEHFPLTLESARPSHTSQYLCASSVTETQYFGPGTRLLVL.